The sequence of this T cell receptor (beta chain) was determined in a study of cytomegalovirus exposure and HLA in healthy donors. The CDR3 sequence is 14 residues long. Germline V gene sequence: CDR1 MDHEN, CDR2 SYDVKM. The V end lost 4 bases, the J end lost 7 bases, and 13 bases lay between the germline ends. Clones were read by immunoSEQ multiplex PCR, and TCRdb kept only the in-frame ones, dropping some. This sample yields about 260,000 clones, of which less than 95% are seen a single time; approximately 3% belongs to the top ten. Sequenced material: PBMCs. The rearrangement links TRBV28 to TRBJ2-2; D is uncertain. The clonotype was recovered from a woman aged 25-40 years in good health and CMV-seronegative. CDR3 DNA: TGTGCCAGCAGTTCCAGACTGAAGGTCGGGGAGCTGTTTTTT. It codes for CASSSRLKVGELFF.